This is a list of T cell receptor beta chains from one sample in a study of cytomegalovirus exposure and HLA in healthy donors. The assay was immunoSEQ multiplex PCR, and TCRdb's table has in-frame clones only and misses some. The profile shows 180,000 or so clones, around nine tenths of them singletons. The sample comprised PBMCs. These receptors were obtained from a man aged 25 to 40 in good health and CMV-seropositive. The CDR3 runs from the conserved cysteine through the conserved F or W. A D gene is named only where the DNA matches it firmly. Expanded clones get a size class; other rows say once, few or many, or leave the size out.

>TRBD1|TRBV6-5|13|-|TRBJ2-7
TGTGCCAGCAGTTACTCGGACAGGGCCAAGGACGTCTTC
CASSYSDRAKDVF
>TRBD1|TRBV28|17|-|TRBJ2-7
TGTGCCAGCAGTATACCTCTAGGGACAGGGGTCTCCTACGAGCAGTACTTC
CASSIPLGTGVSYEQYF
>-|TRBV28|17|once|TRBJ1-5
TGTGCCAGCAGTTTACGGGGGGGTAGGGATAGCAATCAGCCCCAGCATTTT
CASSLRGGRDSNQPQHF
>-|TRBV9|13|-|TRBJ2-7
TGTGCCAGCAGCCCGCTCAACCCTTCCGAGCAGTACTTC
CASSPLNPSEQYF
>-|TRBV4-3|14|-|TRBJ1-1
TGCGCCAGCAGTCATTACAGGGAGGACACTGAAGCTTTCTTT
CASSHYREDTEAFF
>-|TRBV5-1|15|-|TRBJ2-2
TGCGCCAGCAGCTTGGAACCCATGGACACCGGGGAGCTGTTTTTT
CASSLEPMDTGELFF
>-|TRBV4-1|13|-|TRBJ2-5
TGCGCCAGCAGCCAATTTTCACAGGAGACCCAGTACTTC
CASSQFSQETQYF
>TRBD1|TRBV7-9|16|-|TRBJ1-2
TGTGCCAGCAGCTCACCTCCGGGACAGGGGAACTATGGCTACACCTTC
CASSSPPGQGNYGYTF
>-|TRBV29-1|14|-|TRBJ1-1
TGCAGCGTTGAATTCACAGGAGCGGACACTGAAGCTTTCTTT
CSVEFTGADTEAFF
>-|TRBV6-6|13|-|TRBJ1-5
TGTGCCAGCAGTTACGAGGGTCATCAGCCCCAGCATTTT
CASSYEGHQPQHF
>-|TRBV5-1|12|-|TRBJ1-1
TGCGCCAGCAAACTGGGGCAGACTGAAGCTTTCTTT
CASKLGQTEAFF
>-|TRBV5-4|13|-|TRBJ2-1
TGTGCCAGCAGCTTGATCGAAGGGGACGAGCAGTTCTTC
CASSLIEGDEQFF
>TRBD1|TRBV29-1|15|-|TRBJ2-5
TGCAGCGTGGGGACAGGGGAGGTGAGGCAAGAGACCCAGTACTTC
CSVGTGEVRQETQYF
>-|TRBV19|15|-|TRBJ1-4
TGTGCCAGTAGTTCCAACAGCCCAACTAATGAAAAACTGTTTTTT
CASSSNSPTNEKLFF
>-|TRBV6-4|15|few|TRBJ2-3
TGTGCCAGCAGTGACGGGGCTGGAAGCACAGATACGCAGTATTTT
CASSDGAGSTDTQYF
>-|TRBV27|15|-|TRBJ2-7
TGTGCCAGCAGTTTACGGGGGGCGCAGCCCTACGAGCAGTACTTC
CASSLRGAQPYEQYF
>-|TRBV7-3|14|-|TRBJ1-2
TGTGCCAGCAGCTTTCGGGACCGGAGATGGGGCTACACCTTC
CASSFRDRRWGYTF
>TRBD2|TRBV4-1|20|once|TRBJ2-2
TGCGCCAGCAGCCGCGGCGGGACTACTAGCGGGGGATCGAACACCGGGGAGCTGTTTTTT
CASSRGGTTSGGSNTGELFF
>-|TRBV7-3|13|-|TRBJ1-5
TGTGCCAGCAGCTTAAGTCGTGGTCAGCCCCAGCATTTT
CASSLSRGQPQHF
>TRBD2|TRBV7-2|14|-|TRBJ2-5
TGTGCCAGCAGCTTTAGCGGGAATCAAGAGACCCAGTACTTC
CASSFSGNQETQYF
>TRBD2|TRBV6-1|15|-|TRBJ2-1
TGTGCCAGCAGTGAAATGGGACTAGTTTTCTATGAGCAGTTCTTC
CASSEMGLVFYEQFF
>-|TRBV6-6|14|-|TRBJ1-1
TGTGCCCTAAAAGACGGAAGCTACAACACTGAAGCTTTCTTT
CALKDGSYNTEAFF
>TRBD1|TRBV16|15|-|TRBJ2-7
TGTGCCAGCAGCCAGCCGGGACAGGGGGTCTACGAGCAGTACTTC
CASSQPGQGVYEQYF
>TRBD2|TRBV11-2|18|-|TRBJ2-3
TGTGCCAGCAGACCAACCGGGACTAGCGGTCGGAGCACAGATACGCAGTATTTT
CASRPTGTSGRSTDTQYF
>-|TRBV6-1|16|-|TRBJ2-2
TGTGCCAGCAGTGAAGCGGAAGAATCTCGGTGGCGGGAGCTGTTTTTT
CASSEAEESRWRELFF
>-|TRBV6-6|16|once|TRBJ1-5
TGTGCCAGCACCCAACCGGGGGGGGGAATCAATCAGCCCCAGCATTTT
CASTQPGGGINQPQHF
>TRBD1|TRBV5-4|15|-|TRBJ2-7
TGTGCCAGCAGCTGGACAGGGGGGGACTACTACGAGCAGTACTTC
CASSWTGGDYYEQYF
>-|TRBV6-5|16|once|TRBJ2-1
TGTGCCAGCAGTTACTCGAGGTCAAGCTCCTACAATGAGCAGTTCTTC
CASSYSRSSSYNEQFF
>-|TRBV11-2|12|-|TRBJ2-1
TGTGCCAGCAGCCTCAACTACAATGAGCAGTTCTTC
CASSLNYNEQFF
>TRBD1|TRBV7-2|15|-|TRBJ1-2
TGTGCCAGCAGCCCACGGGGACAGGGAAGGGATGGCTACACCTTC
CASSPRGQGRDGYTF
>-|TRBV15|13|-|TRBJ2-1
TGTGCCACCAGCAGAGGCTCCTACAATGAGCAGTTCTTC
CATSRGSYNEQFF
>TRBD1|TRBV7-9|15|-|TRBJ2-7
TGTGCCAGCAGTTCACCCCAGGGGGCCTCCTACGAGCAGTACTTC
CASSSPQGASYEQYF
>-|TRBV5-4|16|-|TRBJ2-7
TGTGCCAGCAGCCTCGATTCCGGGACACTCTCCTACGAGCAGTACTTC
CASSLDSGTLSYEQYF
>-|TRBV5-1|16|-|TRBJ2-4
TGCGCCAGCAGCGATAACGCCGGGCGGGCCAAAAACATTCAGTACTTC
CASSDNAGRAKNIQYF
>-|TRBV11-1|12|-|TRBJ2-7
TGTGCCAGCAGCTTAGGACCTTTCGAGCAGTACTTC
CASSLGPFEQYF
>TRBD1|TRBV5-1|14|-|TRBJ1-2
TGCGCCAGCAGCTTGGAAGGGGGCTTGGATGGCTACACCTTC
CASSLEGGLDGYTF
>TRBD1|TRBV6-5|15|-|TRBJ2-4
TGTGCCAGCAGTAGGGACAGGGGGGCCAAAAACATTCAGTACTTC
CASSRDRGAKNIQYF
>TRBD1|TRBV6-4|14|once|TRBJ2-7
TGTGCCAGCAGTCCCGGGACAGAAGTCGACGAGCAGTACTTC
CASSPGTEVDEQYF
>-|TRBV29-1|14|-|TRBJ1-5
TGCAGCGTGTCGACTGGTTTGAGCAATCAGCCCCAGCATTTT
CSVSTGLSNQPQHF
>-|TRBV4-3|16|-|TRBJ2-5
TGCGCCAGCAGCCAAGGCACTAAACAACTCATGGAGACCCAGTACTTC
CASSQGTKQLMETQYF
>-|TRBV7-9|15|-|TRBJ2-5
TGTGCCAGCAGCCCGCGGTGGACCGCCCCATGGGCCCAGTACTTC
CASSPRWTAPWAQYF
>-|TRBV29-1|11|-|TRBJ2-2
TGCAGCGTTGGTTACACCGGGGAGCTGTTTTTT
CSVGYTGELFF
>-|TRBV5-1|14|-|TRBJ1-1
TGCGCCAGCAGCTTAGGGACACCGCAAAGGTGGGCTTTCTTT
CASSLGTPQRWAFF
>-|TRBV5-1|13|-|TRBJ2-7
TGCGCCAGCAGCTTGGCCGAGGTGACAAAGCAGTACTTC
CASSLAEVTKQYF
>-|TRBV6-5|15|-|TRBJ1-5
TGTGCCAGCAGTTGGGCCGCAGAGACCAATCAGCCCCAGCATTTT
CASSWAAETNQPQHF
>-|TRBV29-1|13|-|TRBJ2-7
TGCAGCGTTGCTGGCACCAGCTCCTACGAGCAGTACTTC
CSVAGTSSYEQYF
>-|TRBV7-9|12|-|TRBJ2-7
TGTGCCAGCAGCTTAAACCGCTACGAGCAGTACTTC
CASSLNRYEQYF
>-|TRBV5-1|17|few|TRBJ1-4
TGCGCCAGCAGCTTGGCGGCGGGTCAGCAGGGCGGTGAAAAACTGTTTTTT
CASSLAAGQQGGEKLFF
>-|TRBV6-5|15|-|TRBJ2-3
TGTGCCAGCAGTATGACAGGCCCCGGCTACGATACGCAGTATTTT
CASSMTGPGYDTQYF
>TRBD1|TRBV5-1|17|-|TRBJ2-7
TGCGCCAGCAGCCTTGCTGAGGTCAAGGACAGGCCCTACGAGCAGTACTTC
CASSLAEVKDRPYEQYF
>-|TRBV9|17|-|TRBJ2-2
TGTGCCAGCAGCGTCCCCGGGACACAATCGAACACCGGGGAGCTGTTTTTT
CASSVPGTQSNTGELFF
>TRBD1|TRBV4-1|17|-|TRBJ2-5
TGCGCCAGCAGCCAAGAATCCGTAGGGGGCCCAAAGGAGACCCAGTACTTC
CASSQESVGGPKETQYF